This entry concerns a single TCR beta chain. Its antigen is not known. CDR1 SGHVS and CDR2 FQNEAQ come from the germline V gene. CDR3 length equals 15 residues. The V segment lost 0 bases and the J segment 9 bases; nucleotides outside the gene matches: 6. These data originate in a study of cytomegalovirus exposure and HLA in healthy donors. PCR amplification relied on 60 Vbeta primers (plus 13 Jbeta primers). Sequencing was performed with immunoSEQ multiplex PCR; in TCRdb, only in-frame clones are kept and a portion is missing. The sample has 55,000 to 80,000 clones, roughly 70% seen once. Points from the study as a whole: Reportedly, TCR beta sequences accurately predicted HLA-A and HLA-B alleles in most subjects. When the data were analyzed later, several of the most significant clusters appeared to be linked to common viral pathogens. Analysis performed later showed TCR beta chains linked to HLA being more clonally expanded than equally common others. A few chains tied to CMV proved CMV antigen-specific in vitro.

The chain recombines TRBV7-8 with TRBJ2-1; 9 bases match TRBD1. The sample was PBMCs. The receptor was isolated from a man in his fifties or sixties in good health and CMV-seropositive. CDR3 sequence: CASSLAGTGLGEQFF. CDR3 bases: TGTGCCAGCAGCTTAGCCGGGACAGGGCTAGGTGAGCAGTTCTTC.